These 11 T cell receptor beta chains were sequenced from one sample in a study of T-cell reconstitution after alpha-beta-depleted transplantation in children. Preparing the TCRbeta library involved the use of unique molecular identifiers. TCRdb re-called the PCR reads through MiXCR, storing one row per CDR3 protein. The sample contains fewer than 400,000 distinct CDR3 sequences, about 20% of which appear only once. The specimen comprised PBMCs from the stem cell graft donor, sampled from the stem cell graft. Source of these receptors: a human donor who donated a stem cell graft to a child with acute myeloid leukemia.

In DNA form, the CDR3 reads TGCAGCGTTGGTCTACGGGCTCGCACAGATACGCAGTATTTT. Protein product: CSVGLRARTDTQYF. The chain combines TRBV29-1 with TRBJ2-3, with D uncertain. CDR3 length: 14 residues. The germline V gene encodes CDR1 SQVTM and CDR2 ANQGSEA. Trimming left V 4 bases short and J 1 base short, with 12 bases between.

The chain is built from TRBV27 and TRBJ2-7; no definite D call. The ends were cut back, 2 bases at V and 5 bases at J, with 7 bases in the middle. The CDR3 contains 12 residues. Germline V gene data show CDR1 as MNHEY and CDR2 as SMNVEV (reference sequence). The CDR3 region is CASSLQVNEQYF. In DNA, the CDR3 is TGTGCCAGCAGTTTACAGGTGAACGAGCAGTACTTC.

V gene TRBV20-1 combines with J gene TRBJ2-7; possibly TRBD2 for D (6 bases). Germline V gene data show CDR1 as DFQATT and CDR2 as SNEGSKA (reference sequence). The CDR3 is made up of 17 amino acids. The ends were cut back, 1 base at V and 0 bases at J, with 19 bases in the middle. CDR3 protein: CSARAGSRGSRSYEQYF. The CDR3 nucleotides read TGCAGTGCTAGAGCTGGGTCGCGGGGTAGTCGCTCCTACGAGCAGTACTTC.

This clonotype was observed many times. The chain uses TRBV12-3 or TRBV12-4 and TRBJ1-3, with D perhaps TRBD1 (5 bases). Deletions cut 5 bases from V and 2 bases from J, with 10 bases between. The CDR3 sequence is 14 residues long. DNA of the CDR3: TGTGCCAGCAGTCCCCAGGGCGCTGGAAACACCATATATTTT. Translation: CASSPQGAGNTIYF.

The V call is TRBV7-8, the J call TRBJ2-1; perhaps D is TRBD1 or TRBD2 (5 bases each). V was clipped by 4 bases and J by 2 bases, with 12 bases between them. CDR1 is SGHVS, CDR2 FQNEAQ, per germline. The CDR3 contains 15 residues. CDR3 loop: CASSYGAGPYNEQFF. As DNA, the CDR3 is TGTGCCAGCAGCTACGGGGCGGGCCCCTACAATGAGCAGTTCTTC.

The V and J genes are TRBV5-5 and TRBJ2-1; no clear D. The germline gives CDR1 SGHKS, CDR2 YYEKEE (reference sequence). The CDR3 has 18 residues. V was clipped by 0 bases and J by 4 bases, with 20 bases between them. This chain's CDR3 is CASSLAGLVQKPYNEQFF. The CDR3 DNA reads TGTGCCAGCAGCTTGGCCGGGTTAGTTCAGAAGCCTTACAATGAGCAGTTCTTC.

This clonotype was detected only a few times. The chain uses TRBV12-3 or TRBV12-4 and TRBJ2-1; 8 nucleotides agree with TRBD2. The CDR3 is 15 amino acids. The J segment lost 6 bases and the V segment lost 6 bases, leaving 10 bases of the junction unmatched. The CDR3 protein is CASSRPGLVSNEQFF. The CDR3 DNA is TGTGCCAGCAGCAGACCGGGACTAGTGTCCAATGAGCAGTTCTTC.

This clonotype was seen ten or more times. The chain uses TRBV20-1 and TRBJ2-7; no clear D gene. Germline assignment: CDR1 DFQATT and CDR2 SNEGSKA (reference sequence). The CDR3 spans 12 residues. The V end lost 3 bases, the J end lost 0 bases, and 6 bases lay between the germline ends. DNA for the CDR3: TGCAGTGCTAGTGGGCTCTCCTACGAGCAGTACTTC. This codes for CSASGLSYEQYF.

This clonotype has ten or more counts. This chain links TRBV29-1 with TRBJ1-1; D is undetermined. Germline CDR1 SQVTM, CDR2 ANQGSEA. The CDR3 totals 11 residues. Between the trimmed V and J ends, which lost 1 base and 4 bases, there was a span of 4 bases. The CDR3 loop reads CSVEVVTEAFF. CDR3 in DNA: TGCAGCGTTGAAGTGGTCACTGAAGCTTTCTTT.

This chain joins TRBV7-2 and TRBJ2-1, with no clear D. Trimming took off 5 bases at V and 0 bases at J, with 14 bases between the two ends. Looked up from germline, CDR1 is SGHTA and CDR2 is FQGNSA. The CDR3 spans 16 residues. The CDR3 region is CASSATGPSSYNEQFF. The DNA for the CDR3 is TGTGCCAGCAGCGCGACTGGCCCGAGCTCCTACAATGAGCAGTTCTTC.

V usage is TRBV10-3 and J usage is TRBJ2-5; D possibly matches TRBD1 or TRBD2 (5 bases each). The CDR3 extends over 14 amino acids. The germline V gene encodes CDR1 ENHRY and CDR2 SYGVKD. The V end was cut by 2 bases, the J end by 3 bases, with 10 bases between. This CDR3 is CAISERDGEETQYF. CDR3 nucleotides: TGTGCCATCAGTGAGCGGGACGGAGAAGAGACCCAGTACTTC.